This T cell receptor (beta chain) came from a study of cytomegalovirus exposure and HLA in healthy donors. Study context: When about 400 donors were genotyped, around 77% of them were found to fall in the Caucasian-associated ancestry cluster.

PCR primers comprised 60 Vbeta and 13 Jbeta primers. The data were produced by immunoSEQ multiplex PCR, yet TCRdb's version contains in-frame clones alone and is incomplete. Altogether 90,000 to 120,000 clones are present, about four fifths being singletons, with the ten largest covering 4.1%. The donors were healthy bone marrow donors. Donors were nominally healthy when sampled, though unrecorded immune exposures were likely. Sequenced input: PBMCs. This receptor was obtained from a female donor in good health and CMV-seropositive.

CDR3 sequence: CASAQGTGELFF. CDR3 sequence (DNA): TGTGCCAGCGCTCAGGGCACCGGGGAGCTGTTTTTT. The chain recombines TRBV6-1 with TRBJ2-2, with D maybe TRBD1 (5 bases). Germline V gene sequence: CDR1 MNHNS, CDR2 SASEGT. This CDR3 region has 12 residues. V was shortened by 8 bases and J by 4 bases, with 8 bases between the two germline ends.